This T cell receptor (delta chain) comes out of a study of gamma-delta T cells after stem cell transplantation. With regard to this clone: A single base separates this from a much larger clone, so it may be a read error.

The CDR3 loop spans 21 amino acids. TCRdb re-identified clones in the RT-PCR reads via CATT. This table holds some 2,600 delta-chain clones, around 19% found once. The clonotype comes from a human donor. It is not recorded whose cells these are; they may come from a transplant donor. The J gene was identified as TRDJ2, and no V gene was called; whether TRDD3, the table's D call, matches the DNA was not checked. Source material: gamma-delta T cells. The CDR3 DNA follows: TGTGCAGCAAGCGCGAGCCATTCTAGGAGGGACGCCCCCTCTTTGACAGCGCAACTCTTCTTT. Amino acid sequence: CAASASHSRRDAPSLTAQLFF.